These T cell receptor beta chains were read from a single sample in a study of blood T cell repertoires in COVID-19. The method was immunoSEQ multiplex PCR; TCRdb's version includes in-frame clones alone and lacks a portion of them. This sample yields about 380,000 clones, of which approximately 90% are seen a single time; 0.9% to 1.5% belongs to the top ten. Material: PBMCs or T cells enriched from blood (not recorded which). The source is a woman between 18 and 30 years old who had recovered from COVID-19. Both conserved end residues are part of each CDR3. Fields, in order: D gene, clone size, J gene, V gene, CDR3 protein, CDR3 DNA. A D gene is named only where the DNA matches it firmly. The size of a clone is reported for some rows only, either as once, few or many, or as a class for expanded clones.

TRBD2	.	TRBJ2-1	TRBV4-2	CASSPRVSGGSYNEQFF	TGTGCCAGCAGCCCCCGGGTTAGCGGGGGGTCCTACAATGAGCAGTTCTTC
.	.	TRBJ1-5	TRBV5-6	CASSLGTGNQPQHF	TGTGCCAGCAGCTTGGGGACGGGGAATCAGCCCCAGCATTTT
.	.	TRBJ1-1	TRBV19	CASSILEGLEAFF	TGTGCCAGTAGTATACTTGAGGGACTCGAAGCTTTCTTT
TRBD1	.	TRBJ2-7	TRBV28	CASSSPGQGGNEQYF	TGTGCCAGCAGTTCTCCGGGACAGGGTGGCAACGAGCAGTACTTC
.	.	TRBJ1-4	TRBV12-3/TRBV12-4	CASSLTREEKLFF	TGTGCCAGCAGCCTGACGCGGGAGGAAAAACTGTTTTTT
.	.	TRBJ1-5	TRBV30	CACESGLGQPQHF	TGTGCCTGCGAATCAGGGCTCGGTCAGCCCCAGCATTTT
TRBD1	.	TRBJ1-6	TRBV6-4	CASSDSGQGASPLHF	TGTGCCAGCAGTGACTCGGGACAGGGGGCTTCACCCCTCCACTTT
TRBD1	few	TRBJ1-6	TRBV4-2	CASSQEDRVSSPLHF	TGTGCCAGCAGCCAAGAGGACAGGGTGAGTTCACCCCTCCACTTT
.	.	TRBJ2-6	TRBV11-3	CASSRSRETNMSGANVLTF	TGTGCCAGCAGTCGGAGCCGGGAAACCAATATGTCTGGGGCCAACGTCCTGACTTTC
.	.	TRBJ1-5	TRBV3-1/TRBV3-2	CASSQDPFQVNSNQPQHF	TGTGCCAGCAGCCAAGATCCCTTCCAGGTCAATAGCAATCAGCCCCAGCATTTT
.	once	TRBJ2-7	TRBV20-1	CSASVEHEQYF	TGCAGTGCTAGCGTCGAGCACGAGCAGTACTTC
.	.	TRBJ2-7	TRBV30	CAWGSRNYEQYF	TGTGCCTGGGGCTCTAGGAACTACGAGCAGTACTTC
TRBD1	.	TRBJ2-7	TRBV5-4	CASSDGQGTEQYF	TGTGCCAGCAGCGACGGACAGGGCACCGAGCAGTACTTC
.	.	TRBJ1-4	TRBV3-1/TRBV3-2	CASSQDRGERAGGEKLFF	TGTGCCAGCAGCCAAGATCGTGGGGAGAGGGCCGGCGGTGAAAAACTGTTTTTT
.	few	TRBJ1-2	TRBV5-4	CASSLVGQSYGYTF	TGTGCCAGCAGCTTGGTAGGACAGTCTTATGGCTACACCTTC
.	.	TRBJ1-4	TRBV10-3	CAISEAYRVRNEKLFF	TGTGCCATCAGTGAGGCCTACAGGGTTAGGAATGAAAAACTGTTTTTT
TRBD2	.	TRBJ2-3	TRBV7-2	CASSIPWPLAPTDTQYF	TGTGCCAGCAGCATACCCTGGCCACTAGCGCCGACAGATACGCAGTATTTT
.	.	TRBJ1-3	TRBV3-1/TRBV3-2	CASSQPQGGSGNTIYF	TGTGCCAGCAGCCAACCTCAGGGAGGCTCTGGAAACACCATATATTTT
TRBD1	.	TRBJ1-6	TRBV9	CASSEGGQGISPLHF	TGTGCCAGCAGCGAGGGGGGACAGGGTATTTCACCCCTCCACTTT
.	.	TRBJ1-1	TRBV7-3	CASSLDGETEAFF	TGTGCCAGCAGCTTAGATGGGGAGACTGAAGCTTTCTTT
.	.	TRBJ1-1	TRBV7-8	CASSLATGSNTEAFF	TGTGCCAGCAGCTTAGCCACAGGATCGAACACTGAAGCTTTCTTT
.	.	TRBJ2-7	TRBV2	CAATRKHLGLGSRVKSYEQYF	TGTGCCGCAACACGTAAACACTTGGGTCTCGGAAGCAGGGTAAAGTCCTACGAGCAGTACTTC
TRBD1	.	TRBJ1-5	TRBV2	CASSEMTGLGRPQHF	TGTGCCAGCAGTGAGATGACAGGGCTAGGCCGGCCCCAGCATTTT
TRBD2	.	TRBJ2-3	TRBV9	CASSAGGAYTDTQYF	TGTGCCAGCAGCGCCGGGGGGGCCTACACAGATACGCAGTATTTT
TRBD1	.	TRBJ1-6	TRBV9	CASSYRDRFNSPLHF	TGTGCCAGCAGCTACCGGGACAGGTTTAATTCACCCCTCCACTTT
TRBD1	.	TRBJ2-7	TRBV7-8	CASSLPQNRGIHEQYF	TGTGCCAGCAGCCTGCCTCAAAACAGGGGTATCCACGAGCAGTACTTC
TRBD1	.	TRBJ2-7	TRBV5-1	CASRGQGNSYEQYF	TGCGCCAGCAGGGGACAGGGGAACTCCTACGAGCAGTACTTC
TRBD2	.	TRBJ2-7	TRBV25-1	CASSGRAGFFEQYF	TGTGCCAGCAGTGGAAGAGCGGGGTTCTTCGAGCAGTACTTC
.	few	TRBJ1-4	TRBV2	CASSNRDTEKLFF	TGTGCCAGCAGCAATCGGGACACCGAAAAACTGTTTTTT
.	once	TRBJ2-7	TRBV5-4	CASSFQGYEQYF	TGTGCCAGCAGCTTTCAGGGCTACGAGCAGTACTTC
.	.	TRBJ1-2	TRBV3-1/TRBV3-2	CASSQDRGVKNYGYTF	TGTGCCAGCAGCCAAGATAGGGGCGTTAAAAACTATGGCTACACCTTC
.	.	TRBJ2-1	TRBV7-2	CASSLSRGGYNEQFF	TGTGCCAGCAGCTTGTCGAGGGGGGGGTACAATGAGCAGTTCTTC
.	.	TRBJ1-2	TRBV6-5	CASSYSDRYGYTF	TGTGCCAGCAGTTACTCCGACAGATATGGCTACACCTTC
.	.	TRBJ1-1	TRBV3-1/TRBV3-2	CASSRLAGDLGNTEAFF	TGTGCCAGCAGCCGCCTTGCAGGGGATTTAGGGAACACTGAAGCTTTCTTT
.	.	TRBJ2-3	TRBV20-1	CSASGAGPPGDTQYF	TGCAGTGCTAGTGGGGCAGGCCCGCCCGGAGATACGCAGTATTTT
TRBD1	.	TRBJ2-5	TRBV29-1	CSVDAGGAETQYF	TGCAGCGTTGATGCAGGGGGCGCAGAGACCCAGTACTTC
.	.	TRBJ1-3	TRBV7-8	CASSFSGNSGNTIYF	TGTGCCAGCAGCTTTAGCGGGAACTCTGGAAACACCATATATTTT
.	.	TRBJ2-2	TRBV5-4	CASSLVGGVTGELFF	TGTGCCAGCAGCTTGGTCGGGGGAGTGACCGGGGAGCTGTTTTTT
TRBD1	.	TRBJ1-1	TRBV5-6	CASRIQGSDTEAFF	TGTGCCAGCAGGATACAGGGGTCGGACACTGAAGCTTTCTTT
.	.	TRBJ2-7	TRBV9	CASSARWGEPPYEQYF	TGTGCCAGCAGCGCCCGTTGGGGCGAACCCCCCTACGAGCAGTACTTC
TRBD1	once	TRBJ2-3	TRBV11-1	CASSIEQGATTDTQYF	TGTGCCAGCAGCATCGAACAGGGGGCTACCACAGATACGCAGTATTTT